Listed below are T cell receptor beta chains from one sample, sequenced in a study of blood T cells in healthy people across ages. TCRdb fed the 5' RACE reads into MiXCR, producing one record per CDR3 protein. Here the sample spans over a million distinct CDR3 sequences, 35% to 45% being singletons. Sequenced input: blood. All receptors come from a woman between 18 and 30 years old in good health. Both conserved end residues are part of each CDR3. D genes are given only for firm matches. The size field is filled for only some rows; it gives once, few, many or a size class.

NA	TRBJ2-3	TRBV6-2/TRBV6-3	TRBD1	TGTGCCAGCTCCCAGGGGACAGGGATGTATTTT	CASSQGTGMYF
NA	TRBJ2-7	TRBV3-1	NA	TGTGCCAGCAGTCGAGCTGGATACGAGCAGTACTTC	CASSRAGYEQYF
NA	TRBJ1-5	TRBV7-2	TRBD1	TGTGCCAGCAGCCTCCAGGGGGGGGGAACGGCGAATCAGCCCCAGCATTTT	CASSLQGGGTANQPQHF
NA	TRBJ1-2	TRBV24-1	NA	TGTGCCACCAGTGGGGACGGCTATGGCTACACCTTC	CATSGDGYGYTF
NA	TRBJ1-2	TRBV29-1	NA	TGCAGCGTGGGGACACGAGCTATCTATGGCTACACCTTC	CSVGTRAIYGYTF
NA	TRBJ2-1	TRBV9	TRBD1	TGTGCCAGCAGCGTAGGGCAAGGGACAGGTAGCTCCTACAATGAGCAGTTCTTC	CASSVGQGTGSSYNEQFF
NA	TRBJ2-1	TRBV11-1	NA	TGTGCCAGCAGCTTCTCTAGAGGGCAGTTCAATGAGCAGTTCTTC	CASSFSRGQFNEQFF
NA	TRBJ1-2	TRBV5-1	TRBD1	TGCGCCAGCGCGAACAGGGGTCCCCTATACGGCCACACCTTC	CASANRGPLYGHTF
few	TRBJ1-2	TRBV27	NA	TGTGCCAGCAGTTTCTCTGGACACCCCTATGGCTACACCTTC	CASSFSGHPYGYTF
few	TRBJ2-1	TRBV5-1	TRBD2	TGCGCCAGCAGCTTGCTGGCGGGAGAAGGATCTGAGCAGTTCTTC	CASSLLAGEGSEQFF
few	TRBJ2-2	TRBV25-1	NA	TGTGCCAGCAGTGAATATTCAACCGGGGAGCTGTTTTTT	CASSEYSTGELFF
few	TRBJ2-7	TRBV4-1	NA	TGCGCCAGCAGCCAACCCGGGACTTCCACCTACGAGCAGTACTTC	CASSQPGTSTYEQYF
few	TRBJ2-3	TRBV7-2	TRBD2	TGTGCCAGCAGCTTTAGCGGGCCTAACGGGGGGGATACGCAGTATTTT	CASSFSGPNGGDTQYF
NA	TRBJ1-2	TRBV29-1	NA	TGCAGCGCCGCCGGGGATGGCTACACCTTC	CSAAGDGYTF
NA	TRBJ2-1	TRBV9	TRBD2	TGTGCCAGCAGCGTAGTACGGGGGGGCTTGGATGAGCAGTTCTTC	CASSVVRGGLDEQFF
NA	TRBJ2-7	TRBV12-3/TRBV12-4	NA	TGTGCCAGCAGCCTCGGAGGGGCTTCCTACAATGAGCAGTACTTC	CASSLGGASYNEQYF
NA	TRBJ2-1	TRBV2	TRBD2	TGTGCCAGCAGTGCGCCTAGCGGGGCCTCCTACAATGAGCAGTTCTTC	CASSAPSGASYNEQFF
NA	TRBJ2-7	TRBV25-1	TRBD1	TGTGCCAGCACTACACAGGGGGGTGAGCAGTACTTC	CASTTQGGEQYF
few	TRBJ2-1	TRBV5-1	NA	TGCGCCAGCAGCGGGGGCAAGGGTCTGAACTATGAGCAGTTCTTC	CASSGGKGLNYEQFF
NA	TRBJ2-4	TRBV20-1	TRBD1	TGCAGTGGCAAACAGGGGGACTTGACGTACTTC	CSGKQGDLTYF
NA	TRBJ2-1	TRBV6-1	NA	TGTGCCAGCAGTGACAGGGACCTATACAATGAGCAGTTCTTC	CASSDRDLYNEQFF
NA	TRBJ2-1	TRBV20-1	NA	TGCAGTGCCGTAGCGGCCCGAAGACAAAACAATGAGCAGTTCTTC	CSAVAARRQNNEQFF
NA	TRBJ2-4	TRBV9	NA	TGTGCCAGCAGCACTCTCTCGGGCATTCAGTACTTC	CASSTLSGIQYF
few	TRBJ2-3	TRBV28	TRBD1	TGTGCCAGCAAGGGGGCGGCTAGTTTTGAGACAGATACGCAGTATTTT	CASKGAASFETDTQYF
NA	TRBJ2-1	TRBV27	NA	TGTGCCAGCAGTGAGGGAGTGCTAAATGAGCAGTTCTTC	CASSEGVLNEQFF
few	TRBJ2-1	TRBV11-2	TRBD2	TGTGCCAGCAGCTTCACTAGCGCCAATGAGCAGTTCTTC	CASSFTSANEQFF
NA	TRBJ2-3	TRBV29-1	NA	TGCAGCGTTCGACGACAGCACACAGATACGCAGTATTTT	CSVRRQHTDTQYF
NA	TRBJ2-3	TRBV6-1	NA	TGTGCCAGCAGTGAAGAGCCCTATGTTGATACGCAGTATTTT	CASSEEPYVDTQYF
few	TRBJ1-1	TRBV6-5	TRBD1	TGTGCCAGCAGTTACCCGGGACAGCCGAACACTGAAGCTTTCTTT	CASSYPGQPNTEAFF
NA	TRBJ1-2	TRBV20-1	NA	TGCAGTGCTAGAGATCATGAGGGATCCAGCTATGGCTACACCTTC	CSARDHEGSSYGYTF
few	TRBJ2-1	TRBV3-1	NA	TGTGCCAGCAGCCGCACGGATCTAGGTGAGCAGTTCTTC	CASSRTDLGEQFF